This T cell receptor beta chain stems from a study of T cell responses to AZD1222 COVID-19 vaccine (dated by TCRdb to the early 2020s). Study-level background: Because spike-specific TCR depth and breadth did not differ between the two schedules, AZD1222 recipients who got a second dose at roughly 4 weeks were pooled with those who got a second dose at roughly 12 weeks. A total of just over 230 trial participants underwent TCR sequencing, of whom roughly 210 had received two doses of AZD1222 and 26 had received two doses of the MenACWY control vaccine. Enrollment into the trials was organized by age into subgroups of 18-55, 56-69 and 70-plus years, and those subgroups contained roughly 140, 27 and 60 TCR-sequenced participants, respectively. Points the paper makes about the study in general: The 56-69-year group was small, and its depth increase did not reach significance, likely because of low power. The whole spike protein was spanned by vaccine-associated CD4 TCRs, and dominant responses were seen in regions 160-218 and 743-854. Conclusions about previously exposed vaccinees were limited because only a handful of AZD1222 recipients were SARS-CoV-2 seropositive at baseline. Epitopes outside the regions mutated in the B.1.351 and B.1.1.7 variants were reportedly recognized by nearly half of the unique spike-specific TCRs. Because no samples from the day 14 peak response were available, repertoires could be characterized only after the peak T cell response. Participants were mostly white British and included more females than males, and it was suggested by the authors that clonal diversity may have been underestimated. A significant rise in spike-specific TCR breadth and depth was observed after two AZD1222 doses relative to day 0 and relative to MenACWY recipients.

The sample's time point label, decoded: baseline before first vaccination. Vaccinee samples were obtained from the UK trials COV001 and COV002, which included a single-blind randomized controlled phase 2/3 trial of AZD1222 (ChAdOx1 nCoV-19) in healthy adults. Trial participant PBMC samples were collected at day 0 and day 28 after the second dose for TCRbeta chain sequencing. The CDR3 regions of human TCRbeta chains were subjected to immunosequencing. The original pipeline was this. Repertoire TCRs were matched against a reference library of SARS-CoV-2-specific TCRs generated with the MIRA antigen-specificity platform. Breadth meant the fraction of unique TCRs that were SARS-CoV-2-associated, whereas depth meant the fraction of total T cells that were SARS-CoV-2-associated. Using the MIRA data, each spike-specific TCR was assigned both to the spike region to which the TCR was reactive and to a CD4 or CD8 class. Log10-transformed breadth and depth values were compared by one-way ANOVA with Sidak's multiple comparisons tests. Here the immuneACCESS table is served through TCRdb, limited to in-frame sequences with V and J called. Missing clones are a known gap in these copies; in checked studies unresolved V genes cover under half, and the rest lacks a known reason. That table is the source of V, J and clone size, and D and trimming were worked out from the DNA. This sample has about 130,000 clones in its table, and around 83% of those were observed once. The ten largest make up roughly 12% of the sample.

CDR1 and CDR2 are read off the germline V gene as LGHNA and YSLEER. The CDR3 spans 14 residues, from the cysteine through the phenylalanine. Of all the DNA, just the CDR3 is kept, 42 bases in frame from base 1. V has 2 bases trimmed and J has 2 bases trimmed; junction bases matching no gene number 1. With regard to this clone: The target of this receptor is not known. Base qualities are missing; no much larger clone stands one base away.

This sequence originates from an adult in good health. The sample here was peripheral blood, taken on day 0 of AZD1222 vaccination. The sequence links TRBV4-3 to TRBJ2-5; TRBD1 agrees with 8 junctional bases. The CDR3 protein is CASSQNRGQETQYF. The bases are TGCGCCAGCAGCCAAAACAGGGGGCAAGAGACCCAGTACTTC.